This T cell receptor beta chain was recovered during a study of persistence of HIV-infected CD4 T cells. The study's findings and limits: Bulk TCR data could not be restricted to HIV-1-infected CMV-responding cells.

The stimulus was an HIV-1 Gag 15-mer peptide pool, 1 ug/peptide/mL. Sorting of responding CD4+ T cells relied on upregulated CD40 ligand together with CD69. Donors had CD4+ T cell counts above 400 cells/uL and were CMV-seropositive. The V gene's germline CDR1 is LNHDA and CDR2 SQIVND (reference sequence). The V end lost 4 bases, the J end lost 3 bases, and 7 bases lay between the germline ends. The CDR3 loop spans 13 amino acids. Concerning this clone: Its antigen is not known.

This was the immunoSEQ version 4 assay in survey mode. Each sample used up to about 1 ug genomic DNA diluted to around 9.5 ng/uL. The assay was immunoSEQ multiplex PCR, and TCRdb's table has in-frame clones only and misses some. The table has fewer than 35,000 clones, around 70% seen once. The chain has TRBV19 and TRBJ1-5; D remains ambiguous. The receptor's source is an adult man with HIV who was CMV-seropositive. The sample in question was CD4+ T cells sorted from PBMCs after approximately 19-hour stimulation, obtained from a patient who received antiretroviral therapy. CDR3 DNA: TGTGCCAGTAGTAAGGGTCCCAATCAGCCCCAGCATTTT. Translation: CASSKGPNQPQHF.